A single sample gave rise to the 18 T cell receptor beta chains below, sequenced in a study of T cell clonality in common variable immunodeficiency. Clones were read by immunoSEQ multiplex PCR, and TCRdb kept only the in-frame ones, dropping some. The sample was found to contain about 37,000 clones, and every one recurs. Sequenced material: peripheral blood mononuclear cells. The receptors here all came from a person aged 18 to 75 in good health.

This clone was recorded at least ten times. The read ends 3 residues shy of where the CDR3 ends; the end is completed using the germline J gene. This chain links TRBV20-1 with TRBJ1-4; 7 positions match TRBD1. Trimming took 0 bases from V and 6 from J; bases not matched to a gene: 7. CDR3 length: 15 residues. In germline, CDR1 is DFQATT, CDR2 SNEGSKA (reference sequence). CDR3 loop: CSARDPGGRDEKLFF. The sequenced part of the CDR3 DNA is TGCAGTGCTAGAGATCCAGGGGGGAGGGATGAAAAA.

Many counts were recorded for this clone. The sequenced fragment ends 3 residues before the CDR3 boundary, so the rest is inferred from the germline J gene. This sequence joins TRBV19 and TRBJ2-2; 7 bases agree with TRBD1. CDR1 LNHDA and CDR2 SQIVND come from the germline V gene (reference sequence). Trimming cost V 6 bases and J 5 bases; bases outside gene matches: 9. The CDR3 loop spans 15 amino acids. CDR3 amino acids: CASRYGQEQTGELFF. Partial CDR3 DNA: TGTGCCAGTAGATATGGACAGGAGCAGACCGGGGAG.

Many counts were recorded for this clone. The read falls 3 residues short of the CDR3 end, and the missing part is taken from the germline J gene. The V and J genes are TRBV5-6 and TRBJ2-2, with D possibly being TRBD1 (5 bases). The V gene lost 0 bases and the J gene lost 1 base, with 7 bases spanning the gap. The CDR3 spans 15 residues. The germline gives CDR1 SGHDT, CDR2 YYEEEE. The DNA read from the CDR3 is TGTGCCAGCAGCTTGGTTCAGGGGAACACCGGGGAG. It translates to CASSLVQGNTGE. The CDR3 reads in full as CASSLVQGNTGELFF.

In its sample, this clone was seen many times. The read terminates 3 residues before the CDR3 end, so the remaining end is supplied by the germline J gene. The chain employs TRBV20-1 and TRBJ2-3, with D perhaps matching TRBD1 or TRBD2 (5 bases each). Trimming left V 7 bases short and J 1 base short, with 12 bases between. The V gene's germline CDR1 is DFQATT and CDR2 SNEGSKA (reference sequence). This CDR3 is 13 amino acids long. The CDR3 protein is CSGRRGGTDTQYF. CDR3 bases read: TGCAGTGGAAGGAGAGGGGGCACAGATACG.

This clone was observed many times. The read is 3 residues too short to cover the CDR3 end, so that end is filled in from the germline J gene. The rearrangement links TRBV4-2 to TRBJ2-3; 13 positions match TRBD2. J was trimmed by 2 bases and V by 4 bases; bases with no gene match: 3. The CDR3 spans 16 residues. Germline V gene lookup returns CDR1 LGHNA and CDR2 YNFKEQ. CDR3 bases read: TGTGCCAGCAGCCCCGGACTAGCGGGAGTCACAGATACG. Amino acids: CASSPGLAGVTDT. The full CDR3 sequence reads CASSPGLAGVTDTQYF.

This clone occurred many times. The read ends 3 residues early relative to the CDR3; the germline J gene fills the gap. This chain links TRBV4-2 with TRBJ1-2, with a tentative D call TRBD1 (6 bases). This CDR3 has 15 residues. V gave up 1 base and J gave up 5 bases, with 14 bases separating them. CDR1 LGHNA and CDR2 YNFKEQ come from the germline V gene. The CDR3 is CASSQVGQLLYGYTF. The DNA read from the CDR3 is TGTGCCAGCAGCCAAGTTGGACAGCTACTATATGGC.

At least ten counts were recorded for this clone. The CDR3 end lies 3 residues beyond the end of the read and is filled in from the germline J gene. The J gene is TRBJ2-5, the V gene TRBV5-1; 13 bases match TRBD2. V lost 5 bases and J lost 5; bases outside the gene matches: 9. Germline assignment: CDR1 SGHRS and CDR2 YFSETQ. The CDR3 is made up of 16 amino acids. The CDR3 here is CASSGLAGAQGETQYF. The CDR3 bases that were read are TGCGCCAGCAGTGGACTAGCGGGAGCGCAGGGGGAGACC.

Many counts were recorded for this clone. The read ends 3 residues shy of where the CDR3 ends; the end is completed using the germline J gene. V usage is TRBV2 and J usage is TRBJ2-5, with a possible D match to TRBD2 (5 bases). The CDR3 runs to 16 residues. Germline V gene lookup returns CDR1 SNHLY and CDR2 FYNNEI. V shed 7 bases and J shed 4 bases, with 22 bases lying between them. Partial CDR3 DNA: TGTGCCAGCAAGGTCGCAAGCGGCCCCCACGGAGAGACC. Amino acid sequence: CASKVASGPHGET. The CDR3 in its entirety is CASKVASGPHGETQYF.

Ten or more counts support this clone. The read falls 3 residues short of the CDR3 end, and the missing part is taken from the germline J gene. The J gene is TRBJ1-2, the V gene TRBV20-1, with 7 bases that match TRBD1. Germline CDR1 reads DFQATT; CDR2 reads SNEGSKA (reference sequence). The CDR3 totals 15 residues. V dropped 6 bases and J dropped 4; count of bases not matched to a gene: 14. The CDR3 sequence: CSATTPTGRGYGYTF. The CDR3 bases that were read are TGCAGTGCCACAACACCGACAGGGAGGGGCTATGGC.

Many counts were recorded for this clone. The read ends 3 residues early relative to the CDR3; the germline J gene fills the gap. The chain uses TRBV2 and TRBJ2-4; D perhaps matches TRBD2 (7 bases). The germline V gene encodes CDR1 SNHLY and CDR2 FYNNEI. This CDR3 is built from 17 residues. Trimming left V 4 bases short and J 1 base short, with 17 bases between. The sequenced part of the CDR3 DNA is TGTGCCAGCAGTGCCCGGGTAGGGGGGGCGGCCAAAAACATT. As protein: CASSARVGGAAKNI. The CDR3 in its entirety is CASSARVGGAAKNIQYF.

This clone was observed at least ten times. The CDR3 is cut off 3 residues early in the read; its end comes from the germline J gene. The gene calls are TRBV12-3 or TRBV12-4 and TRBJ2-2; TRBD2 agrees at 9 bases. V shed 5 bases, J shed 4 bases, and the junction held 8 bases outside the gene matches. This CDR3 has 16 residues. The CDR3 bases that were read are TGTGCCAGCAGTAAATTAGCGGGAGTCGGCACCGGGGAG. Translation gives CASSKLAGVGTGE. The entire CDR3 sequence reads CASSKLAGVGTGELFF.

The table lists this clone with many counts. The read ends 3 residues early relative to the CDR3; the germline J gene fills the gap. V usage is TRBV19 and J usage is TRBJ1-4; D may be TRBD1 (5 bases). The CDR3 has 13 residues. Germline lookup yields CDR1 LNHDA and CDR2 SQIVND (reference sequence). The V gene lost 5 bases and the J gene lost 3 bases, with 7 bases spanning the gap. The CDR3 sequence is CASSDRSNEKLFF. The sequenced CDR3 bases are TGTGCCAGTAGTGACAGATCTAATGAAAAA.

About this clone: With the read ending 3 residues before the CDR3 end, the germline J gene is used to fill in that end. V is TRBV18 and J is TRBJ2-3, with D hard to call. Per the germline V gene, CDR1 is KGHSH and CDR2 is LQKENI. This CDR3 comprises 14 residues. The V end lost 0 bases, the J end lost 4 bases, and 8 bases lay between the germline ends. The CDR3 DNA, read in part, is TGTGCCAGCTCACCACCGAACTTCCCAGATACG. Encoded protein: CASSPPNFPDT. The entire CDR3 is CASSPPNFPDTQYF.

The sample holds many counts of this clone. Here the CDR3 reads CASSLGAGATDTQYF. The CDR3 DNA, read in part, is TGCGCCAGCAGCTTGGGGGCGGGTGCCACAGATACG. The V gene is TRBV5-1, the J gene TRBJ2-3; D might be TRBD2 (5 bases). The CDR3 goes on 3 residues after the read ends, and that part is filled in from the germline J gene. Germline V CDR1 and CDR2: SGHRS, YFSETQ. CDR3 length: 15 residues. Trimming removed 0 bases from V and 2 bases from J, with 10 bases in between. Variable domain in full (rest from reference TRBV5-1 and TRBJ2-3): KAGVTQTPRYLIKTRGQQVTLSCSPISGHRSVSWYQQTPGQGLQFLFEYFSETQRNKGNFPGRFSGRQFSNSRSEMNVSTLELGDSALYLCASSLGAGATDTQYFGPGTRLTVL.

In this sample, this clone turned up many times. From the germline J gene comes the end of the CDR3, since the read stops 3 residues before it. The V and J genes are TRBV28 and TRBJ1-2; D gene unclear. The CDR3 length is 15 residues. Trimming cost V 3 bases and J 1 base, with 12 bases left between them. Germline CDR1 reads MDHEN; CDR2 reads SYDVKM. CDR3 bases read: TGTGCCAGCAGTTTCGCGAGTGATGGTAACTATGGC. Translated, it gives CASSFASDGNYG. The full CDR3 sequence reads CASSFASDGNYGYTF.

In its sample, this clone was seen many times. From the germline J gene comes the end of the CDR3, since the read stops 3 residues before it. The rearrangement links TRBV28 to TRBJ2-7, with 10 bases aligning to TRBD1. Germline-derived CDR1 and CDR2 are MDHEN and SYDVKM. V lost 4 bases to trimming and J lost 4 bases; unmatched junction nucleotides: 10. The CDR3 sequence is 16 residues long. The sequenced part of the CDR3 DNA is TGTGCCAGCAGTTCTACTGGGACAGGGGACTCATACGAG. Protein sequence: CASSSTGTGDSYE. The entire CDR3 protein is CASSSTGTGDSYEQYF.

This clone occurred many times. The read ends 3 residues shy of where the CDR3 ends; the end is completed using the germline J gene. The V gene is TRBV19, the J gene TRBJ2-3; weak D call: TRBD2 (6 bases). Germline CDR1 LNHDA, CDR2 SQIVND (reference sequence). The V gene lost 4 bases and the J gene lost 4 bases, with 9 bases spanning the gap. This CDR3 comprises 13 residues. The sequenced CDR3 bases are TGTGCCAGTAGTACGACTAGTCCAGATACG. Translating it yields CASSTTSPDT. In full, the CDR3 is CASSTTSPDTQYF.

This clone was seen many times. Read sequence stops 3 residues before the CDR3 end, and the germline J gene provides the missing end. The gene calls are TRBV20-1 and TRBJ2-7; D gene unclear. Trimming pared 5 bases from V and 0 bases from J, leaving 20 bases between. CDR1 and CDR2 (germline): DFQATT, SNEGSKA (reference sequence). CDR3 length: 16 residues. CDR3 in amino acids: CSAPPLLPRGSYEQYF. Partial CDR3 DNA: TGCAGTGCTCCCCCATTACTCCCCCGTGGCTCCTACGAG.